A single sample is the source of the 14 T cell receptor beta chains below, sequenced in a study of blood T cell repertoires in COVID-19. Data came from immunoSEQ multiplex PCR; TCRdb stores just in-frame clones and leaves some out. The table has approximately 330,000 clones, approximately 89% seen once. The sequencing sample was made of PBMCs or T cells enriched from blood (not recorded which). These receptors were obtained from a young woman who had recovered from COVID-19.

This chain uses TRBV19 with TRBJ2-7; 14 bases map to TRBD2. CDR1 LNHDA and CDR2 SQIVND come from the germline V gene (reference sequence). The J segment lost 3 bases and the V segment lost 6 bases, leaving 4 bases of the junction unmatched. This CDR3 is built from 15 residues. As DNA, the CDR3 is TGTGCCAGTAGCGCGGGACTAGCGGGAGTCTACGAGCAGTACTTC. Translated: CASSAGLAGVYEQYF.

Written as DNA, the CDR3 is TGTGCCAGCAGTCGGGGGACAGGTGTTAAGGAGACCCAGTACTTC. This gives the protein CASSRGTGVKETQYF. This chain uses TRBV6-5 with TRBJ2-5; 8 bases are a match to TRBD1. V lost 5 bases and J lost 5; bases outside the gene matches: 10. The CDR3 is made up of 15 amino acids. Germline loops: CDR1 MNHEY, CDR2 SVGAGI.

The chain is built from TRBV7-9 and TRBJ1-6; D unresolved. Between the trimmed V and J ends, which lost 1 base and 6 bases, there was a span of 16 bases. CDR1 is SEHNR, CDR2 FQNEAQ, per germline (reference sequence). This CDR3 is built from 17 residues. As DNA, the CDR3 is TGTGCCAGCAGCTTAGTTTGGACTAAATCCGTTAATTCACCCCTCCACTTT. Translation gives CASSLVWTKSVNSPLHF.

The chain has TRBV30 and TRBJ2-7; TRBD1 might be the D (5 bases). The CDR3 has 14 amino acids. Trimming left V 4 bases short and J 4 bases short, with 17 bases between. The germline V gene has CDR1 GTSNPN and CDR2 SVGIG (reference sequence). DNA for the CDR3: TGTGCCTGGACCGTCGACAGCGACTTTTACGAGCAGTACTTC. This encodes CAWTVDSDFYEQYF.

This chain joins TRBV30 and TRBJ2-1; D perhaps matches TRBD1 (5 bases). From germline, CDR1 is GTSNPN and CDR2 SVGIG (reference sequence). The CDR3 covers 12 residues. V gave up 3 bases and J gave up 7 bases, with 10 bases separating them. This CDR3 reads CAWSLGVNEQFF. Written as DNA, the CDR3 is TGTGCCTGGAGCCTAGGGGTTAATGAGCAGTTCTTC.

The chain combines TRBV11-2 with TRBJ1-6; D remains ambiguous. There are 16 residues in the CDR3. Germline assignment: CDR1 SGHAT and CDR2 FQNNGV. Trimming cost V 0 bases and J 7 bases, with 13 bases left between them. CDR3 DNA: TGTGCCAGCAGCTTAGATTTGGCCGGGTGGAATTCACCCCTCCACTTT. This gives the protein CASSLDLAGWNSPLHF.

This clone was observed a single time. The gene calls are TRBV30 and TRBJ1-1; no reliable D call. The CDR3 has 14 residues. The ends were cut back, 0 bases at V and 5 bases at J, with 13 bases in the middle. The V gene's germline CDR1 is GTSNPN and CDR2 SVGIG (reference sequence). CDR3 protein: CAWSVSGGGTEAFF. The CDR3 region has the DNA TGTGCCTGGAGTGTATCGGGTGGAGGAACTGAAGCTTTCTTT.

This chain connects TRBV18 to TRBJ1-2; D possibly corresponds to TRBD1 (5 bases). Germline V gene sequence: CDR1 KGHSH, CDR2 LQKENI. Trimming left V 0 bases short and J 0 bases short, with 8 bases between. The CDR3 sequence is 15 residues long. The CDR3: CASSPPVTANYGYTF. In DNA, the CDR3 is TGTGCCAGCTCACCACCGGTGACAGCTAACTATGGCTACACCTTC.

The gene calls are TRBV20-1 and TRBJ1-6, with a possible D match to TRBD1 (5 bases). The ends were cut back, 3 bases at V and 4 bases at J, with 13 bases in the middle. There are 15 residues in the CDR3. Germline loops: CDR1 DFQATT, CDR2 SNEGSKA (reference sequence). The CDR3 DNA follows: TGCAGTGCTAGTAGCGGGGACCTTTATAATTCACCCCTCCACTTT. Its translation: CSASSGDLYNSPLHF.

The gene calls are TRBV4-2 and TRBJ1-1; 7 bases fit TRBD1. This CDR3 is 16 amino acids long. Germline V gene sequence: CDR1 LGHNA, CDR2 YNFKEQ. V was pared by 4 bases and J by 3 bases, with 11 bases of the junction left unmatched. For the CDR3, the DNA is TGTGCCAGCAGCCGCAACGGCCAGGGGGGCGACACTGAAGCTTTCTTT. Translation gives CASSRNGQGGDTEAFF.

V gene TRBV19 combines with J gene TRBJ2-7; a possible D gene is TRBD2 (6 bases). The germline CDR1 and CDR2 sequences are LNHDA and SQIVND (reference sequence). This CDR3 is built from 14 residues. V gave up 1 base and J gave up 3 bases, with 10 bases separating them. This CDR3 is CASSIAGEVYEQYF. The CDR3 nucleotides are TGTGCCAGTAGTATAGCGGGAGAGGTCTACGAGCAGTACTTC.

The J gene is TRBJ2-2, the V gene TRBV19; 7 bases align to TRBD2. There are 15 residues in the CDR3. J lost 1 base, V lost 5 bases, and 4 bases had no gene match. Per germline, CDR1 LNHDA and CDR2 SQIVND (reference sequence). The DNA of the CDR3 is TGTGCCAGTAGTCTGTCTAGCGGGAACACCGGGGAGCTGTTTTTT. Its translation: CASSLSSGNTGELFF.

The rearrangement links TRBV28 to TRBJ1-6, with 9 nucleotides matching TRBD1. CDR3 length equals 14 residues. V was clipped by 4 bases and J by 9 bases; unmatched bases: 4. Germline lookup yields CDR1 MDHEN and CDR2 SYDVKM. The CDR3 sequence is CASSSPGQGSPLHF. Written as DNA, the CDR3 is TGTGCCAGCAGTTCGCCGGGACAGGGTTCACCCCTCCACTTT.

As concerns this clone: A read error may explain this, as a much larger clone is one base away. V is TRBV11-2 and J is TRBJ2-1; no clear D gene. The germline CDR1 and CDR2 sequences are SGHAT and FQNNGV. The CDR3 has 11 residues. V was trimmed by 3 bases and J by 6 bases, leaving 3 bases between them. DNA of the CDR3: TGTGCCAGCAGCTTTCTCAATGAGCAGTTCTTC. Protein product: CASSFLNEQFF.